Each of the 14 T cell receptor beta chains below was sequenced from the same sample in a study of response to subunit inactivated influenza vaccine. In TCRdb, the RT-PCR reads were re-called with MiXCR into one record per CDR3 protein. The sample lists 150,000 to 200,000 distinct CDR3 sequences; 12% were seen once. This sample was also put to use in a study of T cells expressing NK-cell markers. That source reports: Production of TCR beta cDNA relied on 5'RACE template switching with UMIs.

The material was CD8+ T cells sorted from PBMCs, obtained approximately 12 days after vaccination. The source of these receptors is a man aged 50 or older who received an inactivated influenza vaccine.

The CDR3 sequence is CASSFAGKEYF. CDR3 bases: TGTGCCAGCAGCTTTGCCGGGAAGGAGTACTTC. The chain links TRBV7-2 to TRBJ2-5, with D maybe TRBD2 (5 bases). This CDR3 contains 11 residues. Trimming removed 3 bases at V and 12 bases at J, with 11 bases between. Germline V gives CDR1 SGHTA, CDR2 FQGNSA.

This clonotype showed up just a few times. CDR3 nucleotides: TGTGCCAGCAGCGACAGCACCGGGGAGCTGTTTTTT. The encoded protein is CASSDSTGELFF. V and J are TRBV2 and TRBJ2-2; D might be TRBD1 (5 bases). The CDR3 spans 12 residues. CDR1 is SNHLY and CDR2 is FYNNEI in the germline V gene. With 6 bases removed from V and 4 bases from J, the gap between germline ends came to 6 bases.

The chain's CDR3 is CASSYGTGTFSGNTIYF. The CDR3 DNA follows: TGTGCCAGCAGTTACGGGACAGGGACCTTCTCTGGAAACACCATATATTTT. The chain links TRBV6-5 to TRBJ1-3; 9 positions match TRBD1. Germline V gene sequence: CDR1 MNHEY, CDR2 SVGAGI. The V and J ends lost 2 bases and 0 bases, in that order; junction bases with no gene match: 5. This CDR3 region has 17 residues.

The V gene is TRBV5-6, the J gene TRBJ1-6; D unresolved. The CDR3 extends over 12 amino acids. Trimming shortened V by 0 bases and J by 11 bases, and 6 bases separated the two germline ends. Germline CDR1 SGHDT, CDR2 YYEEEE. The CDR3 coding sequence is TGTGCCAGCAGCTTGGGATTAACACCCCTCCACTTT. Protein: CASSLGLTPLHF.

This clonotype was recorded a few times. Here the CDR3 DNA reads TGCGCCAGCAACCCGGCAGGGTGGACGGAGGCCTACGAGCAGTACTTC. The encoded protein is CASNPAGWTEAYEQYF. This sequence joins TRBV5-1 and TRBJ2-7; D could derive from TRBD1 or TRBD2 (5 bases each). Trimming pared 6 bases from V and 2 bases from J, leaving 21 bases between. The length of the CDR3 is 16 residues. Germline V gene sequence: CDR1 SGHRS, CDR2 YFSETQ. The complete variable domain, with remaining parts taken from reference TRBV5-1 and TRBJ2-7, reads KAGVTQTPRYLIKTRGQQVTLSCSPISGHRSVSWYQQTPGQGLQFLFEYFSETQRNKGNFPGRFSGRQFSNSRSEMNVSTLELGDSALYLCASNPAGWTEAYEQYFGPGTRLTVT.

V gene TRBV7-8 combines with J gene TRBJ2-3; TRBD2 agrees at 9 bases. The V gene end was trimmed by 1 base and the J gene end by 5 bases; junction bases not matched to a gene: 10. The germline gives CDR1 SGHVS, CDR2 FQNEAQ. This CDR3 contains 17 residues. The CDR3 region has the DNA TGTGCCAGCAGCTTAGTAATTCTTGCTAGCGGGGTAGATACGCAGTATTTT. This translates into CASSLVILASGVDTQYF.

This chain connects TRBV12-3 or TRBV12-4 to TRBJ2-7; 8 bases are a match to TRBD1. With V trimmed by 3 bases and J by 3 bases, 4 bases remained unmatched. The length of the CDR3 is 14 residues. Written as DNA, the CDR3 is TGTGCCAGCAGTTTCGGACAGGGCGGCTACGAGCAGTACTTC. Residues: CASSFGQGGYEQYF.

This clonotype was seen at least ten times. The gene calls are TRBV3-1 and TRBJ2-1, with D maybe TRBD2 (6 bases). V gave up 8 bases and J gave up 6 bases, with 20 bases separating them. This CDR3 has 15 amino acids. The germline V gene encodes CDR1 LGHDT and CDR2 YNNKEL (reference sequence). The CDR3 loop is CASAAGPGLSNEQFF. The CDR3 coding sequence is TGTGCCAGCGCCGCCGGGCCGGGACTCAGCAATGAGCAGTTCTTC.

This clonotype was seen only a few times. The V call is TRBV30, the J call TRBJ2-1; the match to TRBD1 covers 10 bases. The CDR3 loop spans 15 amino acids. V was pared by 3 bases and J by 2 bases, with 4 bases of the junction left unmatched. Germline CDR1 GTSNPN, CDR2 SVGIG (reference sequence). The CDR3: CAWSAGTGAYNEQFF. CDR3 DNA sequence: TGTGCCTGGAGCGCCGGGACAGGGGCCTACAATGAGCAGTTCTTC.

Only a few counts were recorded for this clonotype. This chain links TRBV5-6 with TRBJ2-7; D ambiguous. Germline lookup yields CDR1 SGHDT and CDR2 YYEEEE. The CDR3 spans 13 residues. With 4 bases removed from V and 5 bases from J, the gap between germline ends came to 13 bases. The CDR3 protein is CASSPGLQNEQYF. The CDR3 coding sequence is TGTGCCAGCAGCCCCGGGCTCCAGAACGAGCAGTACTTC.

This clonotype has ten or more counts. This sequence joins TRBV14 and TRBJ1-1; a possible D gene is TRBD1 (5 bases). The germline V gene encodes CDR1 SGHDN and CDR2 FVKESK. The CDR3 extends over 15 amino acids. V dropped 4 bases and J dropped 1 base, with 13 bases sitting between them. Here the CDR3 DNA reads TGTGCCAGCAGCCCTTTAATACAGGCGAACACTGAAGCTTTCTTT. Its translation: CASSPLIQANTEAFF.

The table lists this clonotype with a few counts. The chain joins TRBV20-1 to TRBJ2-7; D is unresolved. The germline CDR1 and CDR2 sequences are DFQATT and SNEGSKA (reference sequence). V lost 6 bases and J 7 bases, leaving 13 bases between the germline ends. This CDR3 is built from 11 residues. The CDR3, as DNA: TGCAGTGCCTTTCTTCGTGGGGAGCAGTACTTC. Amino acids: CSAFLRGEQYF.

This clonotype turned up a few times. The rearrangement links TRBV15 to TRBJ2-7, with 7 bases identical to TRBD1. The germline gives CDR1 LNHNV, CDR2 YYDKDF (reference sequence). Trimming at V came to 4 bases and at J to 2 bases, leaving 5 bases not matched to a gene. The CDR3 contains 14 residues. The CDR3 spells CATSKQGLPYEQYF. DNA of the CDR3: TGTGCCACCAGCAAACAGGGGCTACCCTACGAGCAGTACTTC. Full variable domain (remainder filled in from reference TRBV15 and TRBJ2-7): DAMVIQNPRYQVTQFGKPVTLSCSQTLNHNVMYWYQQKSSQAPKLLFHYYDKDFNNEADTPDNFQSRRPNTSFCFLDIRSPGLGDTAMYLCATSKQGLPYEQYFGPGTRLTVT.

V is TRBV6-5 and J is TRBJ2-3, with TRBD2 as a possible D gene (5 bases). Trimming shortened V by 5 bases and J by 0 bases, and 15 bases separated the two germline ends. CDR3 length: 16 residues. The germline CDR1 and CDR2 sequences are MNHEY and SVGAGI. CDR3 coding DNA: TGTGCCAGCAGTCCCGGACTCGTCTATAGCACAGATACGCAGTATTTT. Translation gives CASSPGLVYSTDTQYF.